Below, 22 T cell receptor beta chains from the same sample are listed, as sequenced in a study of T cell repertoires in cytomegalovirus infection. TCRdb reanalysed the reads using MiXCR and keeps one entry per CDR3 protein. The sample has fewer than 650,000 distinct CDR3 sequences, almost 40% seen once. The antigens these receptors bind are not known. The sample consisted of cultured PBMCs, taken from culture after CMV antigen stimulation. Every receptor here comes from a human donor in good health (CMV status not recorded). Some clones in this sample may be carry-over from other donors' samples.

This clonotype was detected only a few times. V usage is TRBV4-1 and J usage is TRBJ1-1; D call uncertain. This CDR3 comprises 13 residues. Trimming shortened V by 4 bases and J by 10 bases, and 16 bases separated the two germline ends. Germline values: CDR1 MGHRA, CDR2 YSYEKL. CDR3 sequence (DNA): TGCGCCAGCAGCCCGGCGGGATCCAGCGGAGCTTTCTTT. It codes for CASSPAGSSGAFF.

The table lists this clonotype with a few counts. The chain uses TRBV7-8 and TRBJ1-2; D gene ambiguous. Trimming pared 7 bases from V and 6 bases from J, leaving 21 bases between. Germline V gives CDR1 SGHVS, CDR2 FQNEAQ. The CDR3 length is 15 residues. The CDR3 is CASTLQITVFDGYTF. The CDR3, as DNA: TGTGCCAGCACCCTACAGATCACGGTATTCGATGGCTACACCTTC.

The chain recombines TRBV6-2 or TRBV6-3 with TRBJ2-1; 7 positions match TRBD1. This CDR3 is 15 amino acids long. CDR1 and CDR2 from the germline V gene are MNHEY and SVGEGT. The trim removed 5 bases at V and 4 bases at J, leaving 8 bases unmatched. DNA for the CDR3: TGTGCCAGCAGTACGGACAGGTGGGGTTACAATGAGCAGTTCTTC. It translates to CASSTDRWGYNEQFF.

This chain joins TRBV24-1 and TRBJ2-7, with 10 bases lining up with TRBD1. J gave up 4 bases and V 4 bases, and 6 bases lay outside the gene matches. Germline V gene lookup returns CDR1 KGHDR and CDR2 SFDVKD. The length of the CDR3 is 15 residues. This chain's CDR3 is CATSDSGTGVYEQYF. The DNA of the CDR3 is TGTGCCACCAGTGACTCCGGGACAGGGGTTTACGAGCAGTACTTC.

This rearrangement joins TRBV7-9 to TRBJ2-5; D is undetermined. The V gene lost 0 bases and the J gene lost 6 bases, with 8 bases spanning the gap. This CDR3 comprises 13 residues. The germline V gene encodes CDR1 SEHNR and CDR2 FQNEAQ (reference sequence). CDR3 sequence: CASSLAGVQTQYF. CDR3 nucleotide sequence: TGTGCCAGCAGCTTAGCTGGTGTGCAGACCCAGTACTTC. Combining the CDR3 with reference TRBV7-9 and TRBJ2-5 gives the whole variable domain DTGVSQNPRHKITKRGQNVTFRCDPISEHNRLYWYRQTLGQGPEFLTYFQNEAQLEKSRLLSDRFSAERPKGSFSTLEIQRTEQGDSAMYLCASSLAGVQTQYFGPGTRLLVL.

V usage is TRBV5-5 and J usage is TRBJ1-2, with TRBD1 matching over 7 bases. The germline gives CDR1 SGHKS, CDR2 YYEKEE (reference sequence). V was pared by 3 bases and J by 2 bases, with 7 bases of the junction left unmatched. CDR3 length equals 15 residues. The CDR3 sequence: CASSSGQIYNYGYTF. The CDR3 DNA reads TGTGCCAGCAGCTCGGGACAGATTTACAACTATGGCTACACCTTC.

This clonotype occurred a few times. CDR3 sequence: CASSLAFSGGELFF. In DNA, the CDR3 is TGTGCCAGCAGCTTAGCATTCTCGGGCGGGGAGCTGTTTTTT. The chain couples TRBV7-2 to TRBJ2-2; no clear D gene. The V end lost 0 bases, the J end lost 7 bases, and 9 bases lay between the germline ends. Germline lookup yields CDR1 SGHTA and CDR2 FQGNSA. This CDR3 is 14 amino acids long.

This clonotype was found a few times. This chain links TRBV7-2 with TRBJ1-3, with TRBD1 identical over 8 bases. This CDR3 region has 13 residues. Trimming cost V 5 bases and J 10 bases; bases outside gene matches: 7. The germline V gene has CDR1 SGHTA and CDR2 FQGNSA. The CDR3, as DNA: TGTGCCAGCAGCCCTGGGACAGGCTTGACCATATATTTT. Translation: CASSPGTGLTIYF.

V usage is TRBV27 and J usage is TRBJ1-1; D unclear. Trimming removed 5 bases at V and 6 bases at J, with 13 bases between. The germline CDR1 and CDR2 sequences are MNHEY and SMNVEV (reference sequence). The length of the CDR3 is 13 residues. Written as DNA, the CDR3 is TGTGCCAGCAGTGGGGAGGGAGGCGCTGAAGCTTTCTTT. As protein: CASSGEGGAEAFF.

The V call is TRBV7-2, the J call TRBJ1-2; D is possibly TRBD1 (6 bases). V lost 5 bases and J 4 bases, leaving 14 bases between the germline ends. CDR3 size: 14 residues. The germline CDR1 and CDR2 sequences are SGHTA and FQGNSA. The CDR3 region is CASSPTGRVYGYTF. The CDR3 DNA reads as TGTGCCAGCAGCCCTACAGGGAGAGTCTATGGCTACACCTTC.

The rearrangement uses TRBV11-2 and TRBJ2-7; 9 bases match TRBD1. This CDR3 comprises 16 residues. With V trimmed by 6 bases and J by 3 bases, 12 bases remained unmatched. Germline V CDR1 and CDR2: SGHAT, FQNNGV. For the CDR3, the DNA is TGTGCCAGCAGAAAAGGCGTCGGACAGGGGTTCTACGAGCAGTACTTC. It translates to CASRKGVGQGFYEQYF.

This chain connects TRBV5-6 to TRBJ1-2; tentative D call: TRBD1 (5 bases). V lost 3 bases, J lost 3 bases, and 9 bases lay in between. This CDR3 has 13 residues. Germline CDR1 and CDR2: SGHDT and YYEEEE. The CDR3, as DNA: TGTGCCAGCAGCTCGGGGCGTCACTATGGCTACACCTTC. Its translation: CASSSGRHYGYTF.

This clonotype was detected a few times. J is TRBJ1-2 and V is TRBV2; D is uncertain. Trimming left V 4 bases short and J 7 bases short, with 13 bases between. The germline V gene has CDR1 SNHLY and CDR2 FYNNEI. There are 13 residues in the CDR3. CDR3 nucleotide sequence: TGTGCCAGCAGTGGCGGGCCCCCCGGTGGCTACACCTTC. Amino acid sequence: CASSGGPPGGYTF.

J is TRBJ1-2 and V is TRBV11-2, with unresolved D. Trimming took off 5 bases at V and 3 bases at J, with 7 bases between the two ends. The CDR3 is 12 amino acids. CDR1 is SGHAT and CDR2 is FQNNGV in the germline V gene. This CDR3 is CASSGVYYGYTF. The DNA of the CDR3 is TGTGCCAGCAGCGGAGTATACTATGGCTACACCTTC.

This clonotype was picked up many times. The chain carries TRBV7-2 and TRBJ2-2, with no clear D. The V end was cut by 1 base, the J end by 7 bases, with 13 bases between. The CDR3 is 15 amino acids. Germline lookup yields CDR1 SGHTA and CDR2 FQGNSA. This CDR3 is CASSLEGPTFGELFF. CDR3 coding DNA: TGTGCCAGCAGCTTAGAAGGTCCGACGTTCGGGGAGCTGTTTTTT. The variable domain in full, with the rest retrieved from reference TRBV7-2 and TRBJ2-2, is GAGVSQSPSNKVTEKGKDVELRCDPISGHTALYWYRQSLGQGLEFLIYFQGNSAPDKSGLPSDRFSAERTGGSVSTLTIQRTQQEDSAVYLCASSLEGPTFGELFFGEGSRLTVL.

CDR3 protein: CASSLSGAIYSGNTIYF. The CDR3 DNA is TGTGCCAGCAGTTTATCAGGGGCCATCTACTCTGGAAACACCATATATTTT. The chain links TRBV28 to TRBJ1-3, with D possibly being TRBD1 (6 bases). From germline, CDR1 is MDHEN and CDR2 SYDVKM. CDR3 length equals 17 residues. V was trimmed by 1 base and J by 0 bases, leaving 13 bases between them.

The table lists this clonotype with a count of one. The junction shows a germline mismatch at one end, possibly a read error. This chain joins TRBV12-3 or TRBV12-4 and TRBJ1-1; D is perhaps TRBD1 (6 bases). The CDR3 has 11 residues. The CDR3: CASSFLGGRAF. CDR3 in DNA: TGTGCCAGCAGTTTTTTGGGGGGGCGCGCGTTT.

This clonotype occurred a few times. This sequence joins TRBV11-2 and TRBJ1-1; D possibly corresponds to TRBD1 (5 bases). The CDR3 is 14 amino acids. V lost 3 bases, J lost 7 bases, and 15 bases lay in between. Germline CDR1 reads SGHAT; CDR2 reads FQNNGV. The CDR3 sequence is CASSFMPGGGEAFF. The CDR3 DNA reads as TGTGCCAGCAGCTTTATGCCCGGGGGGGGTGAAGCTTTCTTT.

The DNA of the CDR3 is TGTGCCAGCAGTGTTGGGACCGCCACGCGGGTATCACCCCTCCACTTT. This encodes CASSVGTATRVSPLHF. The rearrangement uses TRBV12-3 or TRBV12-4 and TRBJ1-6; perhaps TRBD1 as D (5 bases). The CDR3 spans 16 residues. Between the trimmed V and J ends, which lost 5 bases and 10 bases, there was a span of 21 bases.

This clonotype was picked up a small number of times. The gene calls are TRBV7-2 and TRBJ2-3; D unclear. V was pared by 3 bases and J by 0 bases, with 4 bases between. The CDR3 covers 13 residues. In germline, CDR1 is SGHTA, CDR2 FQGNSA. CDR3 in amino acids: CASSFESTDTQYF. The CDR3 bases are TGTGCCAGCAGCTTTGAGAGCACAGATACGCAGTATTTT.

This clonotype was seen just once. The J gene is TRBJ2-2, the V gene TRBV5-4; D gene uncertain. From germline, CDR1 is SGHNT and CDR2 YYREEE (reference sequence). This CDR3 is built from 12 residues. Trimming removed 5 bases at V and 5 bases at J, with 7 bases between. The CDR3 bases are TGTGCCAGCAGACAAAAAACCGGGGAGCTGTTTTTT. The encoded protein is CASRQKTGELFF.

This clonotype was counted between two and nine times. The V call is TRBV24-1, the J call TRBJ1-5; a possible D gene is TRBD1 (5 bases). Germline V CDR1 and CDR2: KGHDR, SFDVKD. The CDR3 covers 15 residues. The V end was cut by 2 bases, the J end by 3 bases, with 10 bases between. As DNA, the CDR3 is TGTGCCACCAGTGATTCCCAGGGCATCAATCAGCCCCAGCATTTT. Translating gives CATSDSQGINQPQHF.